These 20 T cell receptor beta chains originate from one sample sequenced in a study of PD-1 blockade in classical Hodgkin lymphoma. TCRdb's table, derived via immunoSEQ multiplex PCR, lists solely in-frame clones and lacks some. The table shows some 41,000 clones, with about 88% occurring only once. Each of the patients experienced relapse following autologous stem cell transplantation, and their brentuximab vedotin exposure differed. Sequencing was performed on peripheral blood mononuclear cells (PBMCs), taken before the second cycle of nivolumab. Every receptor here comes from a human donor with classical Hodgkin lymphoma.

This chain joins TRBV13 and TRBJ1-4; tentative D call: TRBD1 (5 bases). The CDR3 covers 15 residues. Trimming took off 5 bases at V and 4 bases at J, with 14 bases between the two ends. CDR1 and CDR2 (germline): PRHDT, FYEKMQ (reference sequence). The CDR3 protein is CASSRGGGNNEKLFF. CDR3 in DNA: TGTGCCAGCAGCCGTGGGGGGGGAAATAATGAAAAACTGTTTTTT. Filled out from reference TRBV13 and TRBJ1-4, the complete variable domain reads AAGVIQSPRHLIKEKRETATLKCYPIPRHDTVYWYQQGPGQDPQFLISFYEKMQSDKGSIPDRFSAQQFSDYHSELNMSSLELGDSALYFCASSRGGGNNEKLFFGSGTQLSVL.

The chain couples TRBV19 to TRBJ1-5; D call uncertain. V was clipped by 0 bases and J by 5 bases, with 5 bases between them. Germline-derived CDR1 and CDR2 are LNHDA and SQIVND (reference sequence). The CDR3 is 13 residues long. This CDR3 is CASSIDGHQPQHF. CDR3 coding DNA: TGTGCCAGTAGTATAGACGGCCATCAGCCCCAGCATTTT.

CDR3 amino acids: CASSAGTGGSYEQYF. In nucleotides, the CDR3 is TGTGCCAGCAGTGCGGGGACAGGGGGCTCCTACGAGCAGTACTTC. The rearrangement links TRBV6-1 to TRBJ2-7; 11 bases match TRBD1. There are 15 residues in the CDR3. The V segment lost 4 bases and the J segment 0 bases; nucleotides outside the gene matches: 2. The germline V gene encodes CDR1 MNHNS and CDR2 SASEGT.

The rearrangement joins TRBV27 to TRBJ2-6, with no clear D. V was pared by 6 bases and J by 1 base, with 7 bases between. Looked up from germline, CDR1 is MNHEY and CDR2 is SMNVEV (reference sequence). The CDR3 extends over 14 amino acids. The CDR3 nucleotides read TGTGCCAGCAGCCTAGGGTCTGGGGCCAACGTCCTGACTTTC. It yields the protein CASSLGSGANVLTF. The variable domain in full, completed from reference TRBV27 and TRBJ2-6, reads EAQVTQNPRYLITVTGKKLTVTCSQNMNHEYMSWYRQDPGLGLRQIYYSMNVEVTDKGDVPEGYKVSRKEKRNFPLILESPSPNQTSLYFCASSLGSGANVLTFGAGSRLTVL.

V usage is TRBV28 and J usage is TRBJ2-3; D ambiguous. CDR1 and CDR2 (germline): MDHEN, SYDVKM. The CDR3 is 12 residues long. Trimming pared 5 bases from V and 10 bases from J, leaving 13 bases between. CDR3 DNA sequence: TGTGCCAGCAGTGGCGATTCCCGGGCGCAGTATTTT. This encodes CASSGDSRAQYF.

The chain uses TRBV7-9 and TRBJ1-6, with no clear D. This CDR3 has 14 residues. The germline V and J ends were trimmed by 1 base and 7 bases, with 8 bases remaining between them. CDR1 and CDR2 from the germline V gene are SEHNR and FQNEAQ (reference sequence). Here the CDR3 reads CASSLGQPNSPLHF. The DNA for the CDR3 is TGTGCCAGCAGCTTAGGACAACCAAATTCACCCCTCCACTTT.

To note about this clone: Sequence at one end of the junction differs from germline and may be a read error. V and J are TRBV7-2 and TRBJ2-4; the match to TRBD1 covers 7 bases. In germline, CDR1 is SGHTA, CDR2 FQGNSA. The CDR3 has 11 amino acids. For the CDR3, the DNA is TGTGCCAGCAGTTTAGGGGCAGGGGGAGAATTC. Amino acid sequence: CASSLGAGGEF.

The chain recombines TRBV7-3 with TRBJ2-7, with a possible D match to TRBD1 (6 bases). This CDR3 comprises 13 residues. V lost 8 bases and J 3 bases, leaving 14 bases between the germline ends. Germline-derived CDR1 and CDR2 are SGHTA and FQGTGA. CDR3 DNA: TGTGCCAGCCGGACAGAGATTTTCTACGAGCAGTACTTC. As protein: CASRTEIFYEQYF.

The J gene is TRBJ2-2, the V gene TRBV19, with D maybe TRBD1 (5 bases). Trimming shortened V by 3 bases and J by 4 bases, and 12 bases separated the two germline ends. CDR1 is LNHDA and CDR2 is SQIVND in the germline V gene (reference sequence). This CDR3 has 15 residues. CDR3 bases: TGTGCCAGTAGTATTGGTCACAGGAGCACCGGGGAGCTGTTTTTT. Translation gives CASSIGHRSTGELFF.

This clone was picked up one time. The J gene is TRBJ1-2, the V gene TRBV6-1; D is unclear. The CDR3 runs to 11 residues. The V end was cut by 6 bases, the J end by 7 bases, with 9 bases between. The germline gives CDR1 MNHNS, CDR2 SASEGT. The CDR3, as DNA: TGTGCCAGCAGCCCCGGGTTTGGCTACACCTTC. It specifies CASSPGFGYTF.

This clone occurred a few times. In nucleotides, the CDR3 is TGTGCCAGCAGTCGGAACCTCATTCCCTACGAGCAGTACTTC. Translation gives CASSRNLIPYEQYF. The chain has TRBV6-5 and TRBJ2-7; D call uncertain. The CDR3 is 14 amino acids. Germline V gene sequence: CDR1 MNHEY, CDR2 SVGAGI. The V end lost 5 bases, the J end lost 2 bases, and 13 bases lay between the germline ends.

The rearrangement uses TRBV27 and TRBJ1-1, with TRBD1 identical over 7 bases. J lost 2 bases, V lost 3 bases, and 3 bases had no gene match. This CDR3 is built from 14 residues. Germline CDR1 and CDR2: MNHEY and SMNVEV (reference sequence). The CDR3 reads CASSFRGGNTEAFF. CDR3 DNA sequence: TGTGCCAGCAGTTTTAGAGGGGGCAACACTGAAGCTTTCTTT.

The chain recombines TRBV7-9 with TRBJ1-1; tentative D call: TRBD1 (5 bases). Germline V lookup: CDR1 SEHNR, CDR2 FQNEAQ (reference sequence). V lost 1 base and J lost 0, with 15 bases in between. This CDR3 contains 17 residues. CDR3 DNA: TGTGCCAGCAGCTTAGTAGGTCAGGGATCAATGAACACTGAAGCTTTCTTT. Protein product: CASSLVGQGSMNTEAFF. Supplemented by reference TRBV7-9 and TRBJ1-1, the full variable domain reads DTGVSQNPRHKITKRGQNVTFRCDPISEHNRLYWYRQTLGQGPEFLTYFQNEAQLEKSRLLSDRFSAERPKGSFSTLEIQRTEQGDSAMYLCASSLVGQGSMNTEAFFGQGTRLTVV.

This chain connects TRBV5-1 to TRBJ2-1; D not certain. From germline, CDR1 is SGHRS and CDR2 YFSETQ. CDR3 length: 15 amino acids. Trimming stripped 4 bases from V and 4 bases from J, with 15 bases between. CDR3 sequence: CASSEFRVAYNEQFF. The CDR3 DNA follows: TGCGCCAGCAGCGAATTCCGAGTAGCTTACAATGAGCAGTTCTTC.

This chain joins TRBV25-1 and TRBJ2-3, with 9 positions matching TRBD2. CDR3 length: 14 residues. Looked up from germline, CDR1 is MGHDK and CDR2 is SYGVNS. V dropped 4 bases and J dropped 6; count of bases not matched to a gene: 5. CDR3 DNA: TGTGCCAGCAGTGGGGGGACTAGCTTGGATACGCAGTATTTT. Residues: CASSGGTSLDTQYF.

The CDR3 sequence is CASSLRAGAQETQYF. The CDR3 DNA reads TGTGCCAGCAGCCTTCGAGCGGGGGCCCAAGAGACCCAGTACTTC. The V call is TRBV4-2, the J call TRBJ2-5; the match to TRBD2 covers 8 bases. J lost 1 base, V lost 4 bases, and 5 bases had no gene match. Germline values: CDR1 LGHNA, CDR2 YNFKEQ. The length of the CDR3 is 15 residues.

J is TRBJ1-2 and V is TRBV6-5; D is possibly TRBD1 (5 bases). The CDR3 covers 12 residues. Germline assignment: CDR1 MNHEY and CDR2 SVGAGI. Trimming took 8 bases from V and 5 from J, leaving 12 bases between them. CDR3 sequence (DNA): TGTGCCAGCTTAGAGGCAGGGTATGGCTACACCTTC. This encodes CASLEAGYGYTF.

The rearrangement links TRBV5-1 to TRBJ2-5, with 9 bases identical to TRBD2. The germline V gene has CDR1 SGHRS and CDR2 YFSETQ. Trimming took 5 bases from V and 1 from J; bases not matched to a gene: 6. This CDR3 has 15 amino acids. The CDR3 protein is CASSIAGDLQETQYF. In DNA form, the CDR3 reads TGCGCCAGCAGTATAGCGGGGGACCTCCAAGAGACCCAGTACTTC.

This chain connects TRBV19 to TRBJ2-6, with D perhaps given as TRBD1 or TRBD2 (5 bases each). The CDR3 extends over 14 amino acids. Germline CDR1 reads LNHDA; CDR2 reads SQIVND (reference sequence). Trimming removed 4 bases at V and 2 bases at J, with 6 bases between. DNA for the CDR3: TGTGCCAGTAGTAGAGGGGCTGGGGCCAACGTCCTGACTTTC. This sequence encodes CASSRGAGANVLTF.

V gene TRBV5-4 combines with J gene TRBJ2-5; maybe TRBD2 (6 bases). The CDR3 sequence is 15 residues long. Trimming stripped 4 bases from V and 5 bases from J, with 18 bases between. CDR1 is SGHNT and CDR2 is YYREEE in the germline V gene (reference sequence). CDR3 bases: TGTGCCAGCAGCCGGAAGGAGGGTCCTCGGGAGACCCAGTACTTC. It yields the protein CASSRKEGPRETQYF.